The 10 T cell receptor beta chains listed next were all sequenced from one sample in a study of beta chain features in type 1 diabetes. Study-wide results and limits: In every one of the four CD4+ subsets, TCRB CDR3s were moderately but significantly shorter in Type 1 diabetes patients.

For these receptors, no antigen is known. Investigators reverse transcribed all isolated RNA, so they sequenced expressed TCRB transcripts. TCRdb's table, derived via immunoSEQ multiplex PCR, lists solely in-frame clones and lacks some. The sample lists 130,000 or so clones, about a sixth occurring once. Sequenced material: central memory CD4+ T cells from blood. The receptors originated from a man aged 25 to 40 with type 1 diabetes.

The CDR3, as DNA: TGTGCCAGCAGCGTGGCCGGGACAGGGTTGAATGAGCAGTTCTTC. This gives the protein CASSVAGTGLNEQFF. This chain uses TRBV9 with TRBJ2-1; 9 positions match TRBD1. CDR1 is SGDLS and CDR2 is YYNGEE in the germline V gene. The CDR3 loop spans 15 amino acids. V shed 2 bases and J 7 bases; nucleotides not matched to a gene: 7.

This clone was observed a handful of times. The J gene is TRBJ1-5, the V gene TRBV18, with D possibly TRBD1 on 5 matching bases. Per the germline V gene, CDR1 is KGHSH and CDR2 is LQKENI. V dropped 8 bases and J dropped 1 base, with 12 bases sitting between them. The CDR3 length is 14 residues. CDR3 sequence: CASAPGRSNQPQHF. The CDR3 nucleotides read TGTGCCAGCGCCCCGGGACGGAGCAATCAGCCCCAGCATTTT.

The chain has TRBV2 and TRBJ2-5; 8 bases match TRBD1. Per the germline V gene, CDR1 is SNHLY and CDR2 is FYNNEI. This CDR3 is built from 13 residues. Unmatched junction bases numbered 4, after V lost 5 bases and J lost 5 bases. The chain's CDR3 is CASSTGTGETQYF. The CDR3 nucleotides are TGTGCCAGCAGTACCGGGACAGGCGAGACCCAGTACTTC. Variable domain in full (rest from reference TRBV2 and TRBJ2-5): EPEVTQTPSHQVTQMGQEVILRCVPISNHLYFYWYRQILGQKVEFLVSFYNNEISEKSEIFDDQFSVERPDGSNFTLKIRSTKLEDSAMYFCASSTGTGETQYFGPGTRLLVL.

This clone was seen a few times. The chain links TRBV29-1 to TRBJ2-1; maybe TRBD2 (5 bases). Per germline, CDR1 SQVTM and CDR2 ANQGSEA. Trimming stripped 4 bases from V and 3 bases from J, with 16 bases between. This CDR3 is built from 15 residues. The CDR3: CSVVRAVGVYNEQFF. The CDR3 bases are TGCAGCGTTGTCCGGGCGGTCGGGGTCTACAATGAGCAGTTCTTC.

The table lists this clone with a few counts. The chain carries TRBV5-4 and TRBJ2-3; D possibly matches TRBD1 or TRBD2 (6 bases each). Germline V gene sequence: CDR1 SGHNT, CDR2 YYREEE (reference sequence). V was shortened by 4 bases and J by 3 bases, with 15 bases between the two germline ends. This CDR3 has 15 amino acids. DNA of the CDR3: TGTGCCAGCAGCGGAGGGACAAGTGCGACAGATACGCAGTATTTT. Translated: CASSGGTSATDTQYF.

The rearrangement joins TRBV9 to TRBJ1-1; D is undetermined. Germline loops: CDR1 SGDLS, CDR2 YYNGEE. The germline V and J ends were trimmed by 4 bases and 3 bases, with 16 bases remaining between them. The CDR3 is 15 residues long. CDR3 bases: TGTGCCAGCAGCCTCAGGCCCTCCCATGACACTGAAGCTTTCTTT. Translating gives CASSLRPSHDTEAFF.

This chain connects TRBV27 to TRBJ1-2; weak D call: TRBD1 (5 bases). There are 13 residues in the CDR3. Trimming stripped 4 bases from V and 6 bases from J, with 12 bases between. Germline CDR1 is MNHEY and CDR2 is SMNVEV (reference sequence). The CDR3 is CASSYEGRDGYTF. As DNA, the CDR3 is TGTGCCAGCAGTTACGAGGGGCGCGATGGCTACACCTTC.

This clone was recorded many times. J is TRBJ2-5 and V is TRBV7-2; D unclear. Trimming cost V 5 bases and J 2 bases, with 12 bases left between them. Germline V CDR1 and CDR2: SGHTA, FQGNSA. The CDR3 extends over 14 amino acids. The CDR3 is CASSLGFQQETQYF. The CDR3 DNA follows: TGTGCCAGCAGCCTCGGGTTCCAACAAGAGACCCAGTACTTC.

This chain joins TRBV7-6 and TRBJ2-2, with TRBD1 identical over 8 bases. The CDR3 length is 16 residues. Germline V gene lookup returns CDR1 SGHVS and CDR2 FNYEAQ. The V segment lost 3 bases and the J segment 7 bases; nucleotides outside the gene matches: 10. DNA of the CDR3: TGTGCCAGCAGCTTTCCTCAGACAGGGGCCATCGGGGAGCTGTTTTTT. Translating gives CASSFPQTGAIGELFF.

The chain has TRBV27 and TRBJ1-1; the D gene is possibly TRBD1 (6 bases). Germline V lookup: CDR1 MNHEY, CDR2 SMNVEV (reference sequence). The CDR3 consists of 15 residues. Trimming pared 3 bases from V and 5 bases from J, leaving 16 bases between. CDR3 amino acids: CASSFQGMGGTEAFF. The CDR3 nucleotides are TGTGCCAGCAGTTTCCAGGGGATGGGAGGGACTGAAGCTTTCTTT.